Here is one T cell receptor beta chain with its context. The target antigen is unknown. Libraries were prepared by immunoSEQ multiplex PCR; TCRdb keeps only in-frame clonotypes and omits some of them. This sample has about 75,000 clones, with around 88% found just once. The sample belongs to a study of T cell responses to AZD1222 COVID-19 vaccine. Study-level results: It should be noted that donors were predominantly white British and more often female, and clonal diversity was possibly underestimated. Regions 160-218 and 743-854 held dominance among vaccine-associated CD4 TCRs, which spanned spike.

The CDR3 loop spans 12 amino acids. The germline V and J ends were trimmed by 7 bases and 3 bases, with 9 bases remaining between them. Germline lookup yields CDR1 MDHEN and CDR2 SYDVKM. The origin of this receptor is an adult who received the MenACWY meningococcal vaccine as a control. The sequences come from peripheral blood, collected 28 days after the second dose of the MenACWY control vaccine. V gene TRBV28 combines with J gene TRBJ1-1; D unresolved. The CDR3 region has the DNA TGTGCCAGCAATAGCTGGGACACTGAAGCTTTCTTT. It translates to CASNSWDTEAFF.